The table lists the clone carrying this T cell receptor (beta chain) with a few counts. The data derive from a study of long-term antiretroviral therapy in people with HIV. They ran version v3.0 of the immunoSEQ assay at survey level. Method: immunoSEQ multiplex PCR; TCRdb's copy keeps in-frame clones and lacks some. Of about 11,000 clones in the sample, about 80% were seen once. Trimming pared 7 bases from V and 7 bases from J, leaving 17 bases between. Germline CDR1 is MNHEY and CDR2 is SMNVEV (reference sequence). The CDR3 totals 13 residues. The chain employs TRBV27 and TRBJ2-7; D perhaps matches TRBD1 (5 bases). Sequencing used unsorted PBMCs, obtained about 7 years after starting antiretroviral therapy. The TCR originated in a man aged 50-60 years with HIV. The CDR3 DNA reads as TGTGCCAGCAAGGGGCAGGGCGTAGTAGAGCAGTACTTC. The encoded protein is CASKGQGVVEQYF.